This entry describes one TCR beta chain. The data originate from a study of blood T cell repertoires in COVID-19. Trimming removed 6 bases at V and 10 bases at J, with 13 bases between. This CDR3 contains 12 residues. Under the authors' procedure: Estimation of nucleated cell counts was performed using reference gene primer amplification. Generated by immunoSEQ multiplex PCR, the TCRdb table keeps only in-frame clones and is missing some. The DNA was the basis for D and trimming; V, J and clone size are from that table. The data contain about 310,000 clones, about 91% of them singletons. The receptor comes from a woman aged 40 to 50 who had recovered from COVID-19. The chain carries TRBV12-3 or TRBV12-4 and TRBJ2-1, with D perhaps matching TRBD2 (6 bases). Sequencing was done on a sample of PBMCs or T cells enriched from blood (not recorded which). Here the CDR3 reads CASREGSREQFF. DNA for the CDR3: TGTGCCAGCAGGGAGGGTTCTCGGGAGCAGTTCTTC.